The 8 T cell receptor beta chains below come from one sample, sequenced in a study of T cells in localized non-small cell lung cancer. Generated by immunoSEQ multiplex PCR, the TCRdb table keeps only in-frame clones and is missing some. The table lists tens of thousands of clones, about 80% of them singletons, with around 15% in the top ten. The sequencing here drew on peripheral blood, taken before any cancer treatment. All receptors come from a male donor older than 55 with stage III squamous cell lung carcinoma.

As regards this clone: At one end the junction does not follow the germline gene, possibly because of a read error. This chain connects TRBV6-1 to TRBJ2-3; TRBD2 agrees at 8 bases. Germline V gives CDR1 MNHNS, CDR2 SASEGT. The CDR3 extends over 15 amino acids. The CDR3 is CASSEGSGSIDTQYF. In DNA form, the CDR3 reads TGTGCCAGCAGTGAAGGCAGCGGGAGCATAGATACGCAGTATTTT.

V and J are TRBV5-1 and TRBJ1-2; no firm D call. The germline V gene encodes CDR1 SGHRS and CDR2 YFSETQ. V lost 0 bases to trimming and J lost 8 bases, with 14 bases between them. The CDR3 sequence is 14 residues long. Here the CDR3 DNA reads TGCGCCAGCAGCTTGGGAGGAGGGCAGCGAGGCTACACCTTC. Its translation: CASSLGGGQRGYTF.

J is TRBJ1-2 and V is TRBV30, with TRBD1 identical over 7 bases. The CDR3 runs 14 residues. Germline assignment: CDR1 GTSNPN and CDR2 SVGIG (reference sequence). J was trimmed by 8 bases and V by 0 bases; bases with no gene match: 9. CDR3 nucleotide sequence: TGTGCCTGGAGTGTATCGCGGACAGGCAAGGGCTACACCTTC. Translated: CAWSVSRTGKGYTF.

This chain joins TRBV6-1 and TRBJ2-1; 14 nucleotides match TRBD2. Germline loops: CDR1 MNHNS, CDR2 SASEGT. V gave up 7 bases and J gave up 4 bases; unmatched junction bases: 3. This CDR3 has 15 residues. The CDR3 region has the DNA TGTGCCAGCACCGGGACTAGCGGGGGTTACAATGAGCAGTTCTTC. It encodes CASTGTSGGYNEQFF.

V and J are TRBV2 and TRBJ2-6; D may match TRBD1 or TRBD2 (6 bases each). V lost 6 bases and J 0 bases, leaving 18 bases between the germline ends. The CDR3 has 18 residues. Germline CDR1 and CDR2: SNHLY and FYNNEI. CDR3 nucleotide sequence: TGTGCCAGCAGGATAACCTCAGGGGAGGCCTCTGGGGCCAACGTCCTGACTTTC. Protein sequence: CASRITSGEASGANVLTF.

The genes are TRBV28 and TRBJ1-2; D unresolved. The CDR3 contains 12 residues. The germline V and J ends were trimmed by 4 bases and 4 bases, with 7 bases remaining between them. Germline assignment: CDR1 MDHEN and CDR2 SYDVKM. Here the CDR3 DNA reads TGTGCCAGCAGTTCCCTCGGCTATGGCTACACCTTC. The encoded protein is CASSSLGYGYTF.

The chain couples TRBV6-1 to TRBJ1-1; no firm D call. V lost 0 bases and J lost 0, with 8 bases in between. CDR1 and CDR2 (germline): MNHNS, SASEGT. This CDR3 region has 15 residues. As DNA, the CDR3 is TGTGCCAGCAGTGAAGCGCTAGGGATGAACACTGAAGCTTTCTTT. Protein: CASSEALGMNTEAFF.

V is TRBV6-5 and J is TRBJ1-2, with D maybe TRBD1 (6 bases). The germline gives CDR1 MNHEY, CDR2 SVGAGI. V lost 5 bases and J lost 4, with 14 bases in between. CDR3 length: 14 residues. The CDR3 DNA is TGTGCCAGCAGTCGTGCCGGACAGACCTATGGCTACACCTTC. Protein sequence: CASSRAGQTYGYTF.